Reported below is one T cell receptor beta chain. The antigen is unknown. The germline V gene has CDR1 KGHDR and CDR2 SFDVKD. V was shortened by 7 bases and J by 4 bases, with 10 bases between the two germline ends. The CDR3 is 13 residues long. The sample originates from a study of blood T cells in healthy people across ages. Study findings and constraints: A strong correlation was seen between TCR beta diversity and naive T cell percentage. Researchers said unsorted PBMCs prevented a conclusive naive versus antigen-experienced comparison.

Through a sample-barcoded 5' primer and a J-beta primer mix, a second PCR was run for roughly 6 to 12 cycles. Through a template-switch adaptor with 12 random nucleotides, each cDNA molecule received a tag. A single record per CDR3 protein comes from TCRdb applying MiXCR to the 5' RACE reads. The profile shows about 1.8 million distinct CDR3 sequences, around half of them singletons. The clonotype originates from a woman aged 40 to 55 in good health. What was sequenced was blood. The gene calls are TRBV24-1 and TRBJ2-1; D ambiguous. CDR3 in DNA: TGTGCCACCAGGGCAGGTTCGTACAATGAGCAGTTCTTC. Translating it yields CATRAGSYNEQFF.